The 16 T cell receptor beta chains below come from one sample, sequenced in a study of T cells in narcolepsy. The data were produced by immunoSEQ multiplex PCR, yet TCRdb's version contains in-frame clones alone and is incomplete. Of 2,500 or so clones in the sample, over 25% were seen once. These receptors are not linked to any known antigen. Sequencing input: cultured CD4+ T cells from cerebrospinal fluid. These receptors were obtained from a human donor with narcolepsy.

CDR3 region: CASSSVRGGEQYF. The CDR3 DNA reads TGTGCCAGCAGCTCGGTCAGGGGAGGCGAGCAGTACTTC. This chain uses TRBV7-1 with TRBJ2-7, with D tentatively TRBD1 or TRBD2 (6 bases each). TRBV7-1 is an open reading frame whose function is uncertain. The CDR3 consists of 13 residues. Trimming removed 3 bases at V and 6 bases at J, with 12 bases between.

This clone was detected a few times. The chain is built from TRBV28 and TRBJ2-6; no clear D gene. Trimming pared 4 bases from V and 2 bases from J, leaving 9 bases between. Germline CDR1 is MDHEN and CDR2 is SYDVKM. CDR3 length equals 15 residues. CDR3 amino acids: CASSSMTAGANVLTF. CDR3 in DNA: TGTGCCAGCAGTTCCATGACTGCTGGGGCCAACGTCCTGACTTTC.

The V and J genes are TRBV4-2 and TRBJ1-2, with D perhaps TRBD1 (6 bases). From germline, CDR1 is LGHNA and CDR2 YNFKEQ. Between the trimmed V and J ends, which lost 5 bases and 5 bases, there was a span of 18 bases. The CDR3 loop spans 15 amino acids. CDR3 in amino acids: CASSLVGTTLYGYTF. CDR3 bases: TGTGCCAGCAGCTTAGTTGGGACAACACTTTATGGCTACACCTTC.

This clone was counted between two and nine times. The J gene is TRBJ2-3, the V gene TRBV2, with 10 bases aligning to TRBD1. Germline V gives CDR1 SNHLY, CDR2 FYNNEI. With V trimmed by 2 bases and J by 1 base, 6 bases remained unmatched. CDR3 length equals 17 residues. CDR3 DNA: TGTGCCAGCAGTGAAACGAGGACAGGGGGAGGCACAGATACGCAGTATTTT. Its translation is CASSETRTGGGTDTQYF.

The rearrangement joins TRBV6-5 to TRBJ1-1, with D hard to call. V gave up 4 bases and J gave up 1 base, with 7 bases separating them. Per germline, CDR1 MNHEY and CDR2 SVGAGI. There are 13 residues in the CDR3. The CDR3 loop is CASSFGGNTEAFF. The CDR3 DNA reads as TGTGCCAGCAGTTTTGGAGGGAACACTGAAGCTTTCTTT.

Comments on this clone: A far more abundant clone sits one base away, making this likely a read error. The CDR3 sequence: CAISSDRLGVGRQHF. DNA for the CDR3: TGTGCCATCAGTTCGGACAGGTTAGGGGTAGGGCGCCAGCATTTT. This chain connects TRBV10-3 to TRBJ1-5; 7 bases line up with TRBD1. The CDR3 extends over 15 amino acids. Germline assignment: CDR1 ENHRY and CDR2 SYGVKD. Trimming removed 5 bases from V and 12 bases from J; junction bases left unmatched: 16.

This clone is large within its sample. This CDR3 is also generated by other DNA sequences in the sample. The J gene is TRBJ1-1, the V gene TRBV5-1, with D unresolved. The V end was cut by 7 bases, the J end by 1 base, with 11 bases between. Germline values: CDR1 SGHRS, CDR2 YFSETQ. CDR3 size: 13 residues. In DNA, the CDR3 is TGCGCCAGCCGTAGGAATGAGAACACTGAAGCTTTCTTT. Residues: CASRRNENTEAFF.

This clone is labeled hyperexpanded. DNA of the CDR3: TGTGCCAGCAGTCCCGGGATCTCTGGAGAGACCCAGTACTTC. Its protein product is CASSPGISGETQYF. V gene TRBV6-6 combines with J gene TRBJ2-5; perhaps TRBD2 as D (5 bases). The V gene lost 5 bases and the J gene lost 4 bases, with 14 bases spanning the gap. The germline CDR1 and CDR2 sequences are MNHNY and SVGAGI (reference sequence). The CDR3 is 14 amino acids.

This clone is classed as medium-sized (0.01 to 0.1%). The chain carries TRBV28 and TRBJ1-1; no clear D. The CDR3 runs 11 residues. The V gene lost 5 bases and the J gene lost 8 bases, with 9 bases spanning the gap. Germline loops: CDR1 MDHEN, CDR2 SYDVKM. The CDR3 bases are TGTGCCAGCAGTGCCCTTTGGGAAGCTTTCTTT. It codes for CASSALWEAFF.

This clone has only a few counts. Being one base from a much bigger clone, this may be a read error. The chain joins TRBV5-1 to TRBJ1-2; TRBD1 is a possible D gene (5 bases). The CDR3 extends over 15 amino acids. The V gene lost 4 bases and the J gene lost 2 bases, with 15 bases spanning the gap. Germline V gene sequence: CDR1 SGHRS, CDR2 YFSETQ. The CDR3 is CASSGSREGNYGYTF. The CDR3 nucleotides read TGCGCCAGCAGCGGGTCCAGGGAAGGCAACTATGGCTACACCTTC.

This chain uses TRBV5-4 with TRBJ2-5; D is unclear. The CDR3 covers 14 residues. Germline V CDR1 and CDR2: SGHNT, YYREEE (reference sequence). V was clipped by 2 bases and J by 5 bases, with 13 bases between them. This chain's CDR3 is CASSLRLGRETQYF. CDR3 DNA sequence: TGTGCCAGCAGCTTAAGGTTAGGGCGGGAGACCCAGTACTTC.

Regarding this clone: A much larger clone differs from this one at a single base, so this may be a read error. CDR3 in DNA: TGTGCCAGCAGCGGGTCCAGGGAAGGCAGCTATGGCTACACCTTC. Its translation is CASSGSREGSYGYTF. The genes are TRBV5-4 and TRBJ1-2, with D perhaps matching TRBD1 (5 bases). CDR3 size: 15 residues. The germline V gene has CDR1 SGHNT and CDR2 YYREEE (reference sequence). Trimming pared 4 bases from V and 4 bases from J, leaving 17 bases between.

In its sample, this clone is medium-sized. The gene calls are TRBV7-9 and TRBJ2-5; TRBD1 matches at 11 bases. Germline CDR1 is SEHNR and CDR2 is FQNEAQ (reference sequence). The J segment lost 5 bases and the V segment lost 5 bases, leaving 7 bases of the junction unmatched. CDR3 length: 15 amino acids. This chain's CDR3 is CASSLGQGAQETQYF. The CDR3 region has the DNA TGTGCCAGCAGCCTTGGACAGGGGGCGCAGGAGACCCAGTACTTC.

This chain connects TRBV4-2 to TRBJ2-3; perhaps TRBD2 as D (6 bases). V lost 5 bases and J 0 bases, leaving 12 bases between the germline ends. The germline gives CDR1 LGHNA, CDR2 YNFKEQ. The CDR3 has 15 residues. The chain's CDR3 is CASSYPGTSTDTQYF. As DNA, the CDR3 is TGTGCCAGCAGCTATCCCGGGACTAGCACAGATACGCAGTATTTT.

In its sample, this clone was seen a few times. V is TRBV7-2 and J is TRBJ1-1; the match to TRBD1 covers 8 bases. With 3 bases clipped from V and 5 bases from J, the junction kept 2 bases outside the gene matches. The V gene's germline CDR1 is SGHTA and CDR2 FQGNSA. This CDR3 is 13 amino acids long. CDR3 bases: TGTGCCAGCAGCTTTGACAGGGGAACTGAAGCTTTCTTT. This sequence encodes CASSFDRGTEAFF.

By sample share, this clone is large (0.1 to 1%). V usage is TRBV6-1 and J usage is TRBJ1-6; D is unclear. The V end was cut by 7 bases, the J end by 9 bases, with 13 bases between. Per the germline V gene, CDR1 is MNHNS and CDR2 is SASEGT. The CDR3 totals 13 residues. The CDR3 bases are TGTGCCAGCATCCTTGAGAGGGCTTCACCCCTCCACTTT. Encoded protein: CASILERASPLHF.